Described below is a single T cell receptor beta chain sequence and its context. Under the authors' procedure: Nucleated cell counts were estimated from reference gene primer amplification. The protocol was immunoSEQ multiplex PCR, while the TCRdb copy is restricted to in-frame clones and leaves out a portion. Clone size and the V and J calls come from that table; the DNA yielded D and trimming. The data hold hundreds of thousands of clones, with roughly 90% observed a single time. The sample belongs to a study of blood T cell repertoires in COVID-19. Study context: The study drew acute and convalescent COVID-19 samples from the United States, Italy and Spain. T cells, B-cell-depleted T cells, or PBMCs provided the cDNA or gDNA that served as material.

The germline gives CDR1 MNHEY, CDR2 SVGAGI. This CDR3 has 14 amino acids. Trimming cost V 2 bases and J 2 bases, with 9 bases left between them. Sequencing input: peripheral blood. The chain carries TRBV6-5 and TRBJ1-1; D is unresolved. This receptor was identified in a man aged 35 to 55 with acute or convalescent COVID-19. DNA for the CDR3: TGTGCCAGCAGTTACGGGCAGATCAACACTGAAGCTTTCTTT. Its translation: CASSYGQINTEAFF.